This entry lists 4 T cell receptor beta chains sequenced from one sample in a study of blood T cell repertoires in COVID-19. Libraries were prepared by immunoSEQ multiplex PCR; TCRdb keeps only in-frame clonotypes and omits some of them. In the table there are 35,000 to 40,000 clones, roughly 88% of which are singletons. The sample consisted of peripheral blood. These receptors all stem from a man aged 65-85 years with active COVID-19.

The gene calls are TRBV7-2 and TRBJ2-2, with 12 bases matching TRBD1. J gave up 4 bases and V 2 bases, and 8 bases lay outside the gene matches. The germline V gene encodes CDR1 SGHTA and CDR2 FQGNSA. The CDR3 runs 18 residues. The CDR3 sequence: CASSLLGTGGTGTGELFF. The CDR3 coding sequence is TGTGCCAGCAGCTTACTCGGGACAGGGGGCACGGGCACCGGGGAGCTGTTTTTT.

The chain recombines TRBV9 with TRBJ2-6; 13 bases line up with TRBD2. Germline V gene lookup returns CDR1 SGDLS and CDR2 YYNGEE. CDR3 size: 22 residues. V dropped 5 bases and J dropped 1; count of bases not matched to a gene: 18. For the CDR3, the DNA is TGTGCCAGCAGAGGGGACAGGGATGCGCGGGGACTAGCGGGGTCTGGGGCCAACGTCCTGACTTTC. Protein product: CASRGDRDARGLAGSGANVLTF. Complete variable domain (other parts from reference TRBV9 and TRBJ2-6): DSGVTQTPKHLITATGQRVTLRCSPRSGDLSVYWYQQSLDQGLQFLIQYYNGEERAKGNILERFSAQQFPDLHSELNLSSLELGDSALYFCASRGDRDARGLAGSGANVLTFGAGSRLTVL.

The chain uses TRBV28 and TRBJ1-2; perhaps TRBD1 as D (5 bases). The CDR3 length is 16 residues. V was clipped by 0 bases and J by 2 bases, with 13 bases between them. CDR1 is MDHEN, CDR2 SYDVKM, per germline. The DNA of the CDR3 is TGTGCCAGCAGTTTATGGACAGCCGCGGGGAACTATGGCTACACCTTC. Amino acid sequence: CASSLWTAAGNYGYTF.

CDR3 loop: CASSQGRQGASGELFF. DNA for the CDR3: TGTGCCAGCAGCCAAGGTCGTCAGGGGGCCTCCGGGGAGCTGTTTTTT. The J gene is TRBJ2-2, the V gene TRBV3-1 (or the pseudogene TRBV3-2); 8 bases fit TRBD1. J lost 6 bases, V lost 1 base, and 7 bases had no gene match. CDR1 LGHDT and CDR2 YNNKEL come from the germline V gene (reference sequence). The CDR3 covers 16 residues.